This TCR beta chain comes out of a study of T-cell reconstitution after alpha-beta-depleted transplantation in children. V lost 0 bases, J lost 4 bases, and 7 bases stayed unmatched. Germline V lookup: CDR1 SGHDT, CDR2 YYEEEE. There are 16 residues in the CDR3. Unique molecular identifiers featured in how the TCRbeta library was prepared. TCRdb reprocessed the PCR reads via MiXCR and lists one record per CDR3 protein. Among 250,000 to 300,000 distinct CDR3 sequences listed, more than 8% were seen once. This clonotype came up many times. This TCR came from a human donor who donated a stem cell graft to a child with SCID. Sequenced here: PBMCs from the stem cell graft donor, sampled from the stem cell graft. The chain uses TRBV5-6 and TRBJ2-5; TRBD1 matches at 9 bases. The CDR3: CASSLDGQGHSETQYF. The DNA for the CDR3 is TGTGCCAGCAGCTTGGATGGACAGGGGCATTCAGAGACCCAGTACTTC.